This TCR beta chain comes out of a study of blood T cell repertoires in COVID-19. Study-wide background: Specimens from acute and convalescent COVID-19 originated in the United States, Italy and Spain. T cells, B-cell-depleted T cells, or PBMCs provided the cDNA or gDNA that served as material.

The germline V gene has CDR1 MNHNS and CDR2 SASEGT. J gave up 7 bases and V 5 bases, and 6 bases lay outside the gene matches. This CDR3 is built from 15 residues. Per the original data handling: Nucleated cell counts were estimated from reference gene primer amplification. Clones were sequenced by immunoSEQ multiplex PCR, and TCRdb holds only the in-frame ones, with some missing. The DNA was the basis for D and trimming; V, J and clone size are from that table. The top ten clones hold about 60% of a sample with 40,000 to 50,000 clones, about 86% of them seen once. The TCR comes from a man aged 70-80 years with acute or convalescent COVID-19. Source material: peripheral blood. V and J are TRBV6-1 and TRBJ2-2, with TRBD1 identical over 11 bases. CDR3 bases: TGTGCCAGCAGTCAATGGACAGGGGGCATCGGGGAGCTGTTTTTT. It encodes CASSQWTGGIGELFF.